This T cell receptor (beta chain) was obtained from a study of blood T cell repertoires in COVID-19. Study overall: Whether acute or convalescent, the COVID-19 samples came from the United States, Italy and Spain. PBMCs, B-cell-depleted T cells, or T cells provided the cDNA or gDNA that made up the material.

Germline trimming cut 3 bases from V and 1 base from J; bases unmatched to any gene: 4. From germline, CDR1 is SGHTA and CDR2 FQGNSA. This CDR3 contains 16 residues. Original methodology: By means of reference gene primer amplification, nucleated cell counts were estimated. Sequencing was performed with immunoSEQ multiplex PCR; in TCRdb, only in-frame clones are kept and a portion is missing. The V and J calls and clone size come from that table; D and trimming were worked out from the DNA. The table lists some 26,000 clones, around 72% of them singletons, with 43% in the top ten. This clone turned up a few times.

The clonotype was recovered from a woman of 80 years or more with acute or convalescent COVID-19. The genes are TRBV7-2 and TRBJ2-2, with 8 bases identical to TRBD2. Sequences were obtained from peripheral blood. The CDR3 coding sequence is TGTGCCAGCAGCTTCCAAAGCGGGAGGAACACCGGGGAGCTGTTTTTT. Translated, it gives CASSFQSGRNTGELFF.